What follows are 9 T cell receptor beta chains derived from one specimen sequenced in a study of human T cells and chemical hapten exposure (dated by TCRdb to the early 2020s). The label giving this sample's time point can be read as: pre-sensitization, week 0. This sample's treatment or condition label indicates: therapeutic diphenylcyclopropenone sensitization with weekly scalp DPC. Library construction relied on RACE. Sequencing took place on a NextSeq 500. Starting from the raw public reads, TCRdb applied fastp trimming at Q25, assembled clones with MiXCR and retained in-frame beta chains. Entries that share a CDR3 protein sequence are merged under the most common genes and DNA. The sample data list 300,000 to 450,000 distinct CDR3 sequences, and 5.1% of these were observed just once. In total, the top ten clones hold 2% to 3% of the sample. The sample was whole blood, taken in connection with sensitization to the hapten diphenylcyclopropenone (DPC). These receptors were collected from a woman aged 45-65 years with alopecia areata. Some clones in this sample may be carry-over from other donors' samples.

This clonotype occurred a few times. The V call is TRBV27, the J call TRBJ1-2; possibly TRBD1 for D (6 bases). Trimming took off 3 bases at V and 5 bases at J, with 10 bases between the two ends. Germline lookup yields CDR1 MNHEY and CDR2 SMNVEV (reference sequence). This CDR3 contains 13 residues. The CDR3: CASSFGGRYGYTF. The CDR3 nucleotides are TGTGCCAGCAGTTTTGGGGGCAGGTATGGCTACACCTTC.

This clonotype occurred many times. V and J are TRBV12-3 or TRBV12-4 and TRBJ2-3, with 8 bases fitting TRBD1. J lost 3 bases, V lost 1 base, and 3 bases had no gene match. The CDR3 totals 15 residues. This CDR3 is CASSLGQGATDTQYF. In DNA form, the CDR3 reads TGTGCCAGCAGTTTAGGGCAGGGGGCGACAGATACGCAGTATTTT.

In this sample, this clonotype turned up many times. V usage is TRBV10-3 and J usage is TRBJ1-2; D gene unclear. Trimming took off 2 bases at V and 4 bases at J, with 8 bases between the two ends. CDR1 is ENHRY, CDR2 SYGVKD, per germline. This CDR3 contains 13 residues. The CDR3 spells CAISEGFSYGYTF. The CDR3 DNA reads as TGTGCCATCAGTGAGGGGTTTTCCTATGGCTACACCTTC.

This clonotype was counted at least ten times. This chain uses TRBV7-9 with TRBJ2-7; 7 bases match TRBD1. The V gene end was trimmed by 5 bases and the J gene end by 5 bases; junction bases not matched to a gene: 12. Per germline, CDR1 SEHNR and CDR2 FQNEAQ (reference sequence). The CDR3 is 15 residues long. CDR3 in DNA: TGTGCCAGCAGCCTTGCTGGCAGGGGGACAGACGAGCAGTACTTC. It yields the protein CASSLAGRGTDEQYF.

With regard to this clonotype: A much more abundant neighbour one base away suggests this may be a read error. This chain uses TRBV7-9 with TRBJ1-1, with D unclear. The CDR3 spans 11 residues. The germline gives CDR1 SEHNR, CDR2 FQNEAQ (reference sequence). The DNA of the CDR3 is TGTGTCAGCAGTCAGGCAGCAGAAGCTTTCTTT. It encodes CVSSQAAEAFF.

At least ten counts were recorded for this clonotype. The genes are TRBV29-1 and TRBJ1-1; 9 bases fit TRBD1. Germline V lookup: CDR1 SQVTM, CDR2 ANQGSEA. The CDR3 has 14 residues. Unmatched junction bases numbered 6, after V lost 5 bases and J lost 2 bases. CDR3 amino acids: CSVWGDRVNTEAFF. The CDR3 bases are TGCAGCGTTTGGGGGGACAGGGTTAACACTGAAGCTTTCTTT. Using reference TRBV29-1 and TRBJ1-1 for the parts outside the CDR3, the full variable domain is SAVISQKPSRDICQRGTSLTIQCQVDSQVTMMFWYRQQPGQSLTLIATANQGSEATYESGFVIDKFPISRPNLTFSTLTVSNMSPEDSSIYLCSVWGDRVNTEAFFGQGTRLTVV.

In this sample, this clonotype turned up a few times. V is TRBV27 and J is TRBJ2-2; D is unclear. V lost 4 bases to trimming and J lost 3 bases, with 6 bases between them. This CDR3 is 13 amino acids long. Germline V gene lookup returns CDR1 MNHEY and CDR2 SMNVEV (reference sequence). For the CDR3, the DNA is TGTGCCAGCAGTTGGATGTACACCGGGGAGCTGTTTTTT. It yields the protein CASSWMYTGELFF.

This clonotype was counted at least ten times. This chain connects TRBV29-1 to TRBJ2-3; tentatively, D is TRBD1 (7 bases). The CDR3 contains 13 residues. Trimming shortened V by 6 bases and J by 8 bases, and 18 bases separated the two germline ends. Germline CDR1 reads SQVTM; CDR2 reads ANQGSEA. CDR3 residues: CSVLTGTPGTQYF. The CDR3 region has the DNA TGCAGCGTCCTGACAGGGACTCCCGGTACGCAGTATTTT.

The J gene is TRBJ1-2, the V gene TRBV12-3 or TRBV12-4; D gene uncertain. CDR3 length: 13 amino acids. Trimming took 5 bases from V and 3 from J, leaving 10 bases between them. CDR3 sequence: CASSGGWDYGYTF. The CDR3 DNA is TGTGCCAGCAGTGGAGGATGGGACTATGGCTACACCTTC.